The 12 T cell receptor beta chains below come from one sample, sequenced in a study of T cell repertoires in cytomegalovirus infection. Using its own MiXCR run on the reads, TCRdb lists one record per CDR3 protein. The sample contains about 680,000 distinct CDR3 sequences, approximately 24% of which appear only once. Sample: CD8+ T cells from PBMCs. These receptors were taken from a human donor in good health (CMV status not recorded). Some clones in this sample may be carry-over from other donors' samples.

This chain connects TRBV6-2 or TRBV6-3 to TRBJ2-7, with no clear D. Germline values: CDR1 MNHEY, CDR2 SVGEGT. The CDR3 is made up of 11 amino acids. Trimming cost V 6 bases and J 3 bases, with 6 bases left between them. CDR3 amino acids: CASSKNYEQYV. CDR3 in DNA: TGTGCCAGCAGCAAAAACTACGAGCAGTACGTC.

This clonotype was counted between two and nine times. The chain combines TRBV13 with TRBJ2-7; the D gene is possibly TRBD1 (6 bases). The CDR3 totals 13 residues. CDR1 and CDR2 from the germline V gene are PRHDT and FYEKMQ (reference sequence). Trimming removed 8 bases from V and 3 bases from J, with 14 bases in between. CDR3 DNA sequence: TGTGCCAGCGGCATCTTACAGGGCTACGAGCAGTACGTC. It codes for CASGILQGYEQYV.

This clonotype was observed a handful of times. The chain employs TRBV28 and TRBJ2-1; 11 nucleotides line up with TRBD2. The CDR3 spans 18 residues. Germline V CDR1 and CDR2: MDHEN, SYDVKM. The V and J ends lost 3 bases and 4 bases, in that order; junction bases with no gene match: 11. CDR3 nucleotides: TGTGCCAGCAGTTTTCCAGATAGCGGGGGGGCCTGGTACAATGAGCAGTTCTTC. It is translated as CASSFPDSGGAWYNEQFF. Supplemented by reference TRBV28 and TRBJ2-1, the full variable domain reads DVKVTQSSRYLVKRTGEKVFLECVQDMDHENMFWYRQDPGLGLRLIYFSYDVKMKEKGDIPEGYSVSREKKERFSLILESASTNQTSMYLCASSFPDSGGAWYNEQFFGPGTRLTVL.

This clonotype was seen many times. The chain has TRBV7-6 and TRBJ2-1, with D possibly TRBD2 on 6 matching bases. Trimming removed 0 bases from V and 0 bases from J, with 9 bases in between. Germline-derived CDR1 and CDR2 are SGHVS and FNYEAQ. This CDR3 has 16 residues. The CDR3 loop is CASSLAEGPSYNEQFF. The CDR3 DNA reads as TGTGCCAGCAGCTTAGCGGAGGGGCCCTCCTACAATGAGCAGTTCTTC.

Of note for this clonotype: It may be a read error: a sequence one base away is much more abundant. CDR3 nucleotides: TGTACCAGCAGTTCCCTGCGGGATTCTATCTCTCGGGAGCAGTACGTC. Residues: CTSSSLRDSISREQYV. The genes are TRBV28 and TRBJ2-7; possible D gene TRBD2, 6 bases. This CDR3 region has 16 residues. Looked up from germline, CDR1 is MDHEN and CDR2 is SYDVKM.

This clonotype was seen a few times. The J gene is TRBJ1-1, the V gene TRBV4-3; 7 bases agree with TRBD1. Trimming removed 0 bases from V and 0 bases from J; junction bases left unmatched: 10. Germline CDR1 is LGHNA and CDR2 is YSLEER. The CDR3 loop spans 18 amino acids. The chain's CDR3 is CASSQDSWTGDLNTEAFF. CDR3 in DNA: TGCGCCAGCAGCCAAGACTCCTGGACAGGAGATTTGAACACTGAAGCTTTCTTT.

CDR3 amino acids: CASSFPGTSVGSDTQYF. CDR3 bases: TGTGCCAGCAGTTTTCCCGGGACTAGCGTGGGCTCAGATACGCAGTATTTT. The chain joins TRBV12-3 or TRBV12-4 to TRBJ2-3; 10 bases fit TRBD2. V lost 3 bases, J lost 4 bases, and 10 bases stayed unmatched. This CDR3 is 17 amino acids long.

This clonotype was counted many times. The chain is built from TRBV7-2 and TRBJ2-1; TRBD1 matches 10 bases. CDR1 and CDR2 (germline): SGHTA, FQGNSA. V was clipped by 1 base and J by 5 bases; unmatched bases: 2. The CDR3 contains 15 residues. CDR3 loop: CASSLEGQGNNEQFF. The CDR3 DNA reads as TGTGCCAGCAGCTTAGAGGGACAGGGGAACAATGAGCAGTTCTTC.

This chain links TRBV12-3 or TRBV12-4 with TRBJ2-7, with TRBD1 matching over 9 bases. Trimming cost V 6 bases and J 3 bases; bases outside gene matches: 6. The CDR3 totals 14 residues. The CDR3 protein is CASSTGTGFYEQYF. In DNA form, the CDR3 reads TGTGCCAGCAGCACCGGGACAGGGTTCTACGAGCAGTACTTC.

This clonotype was observed a few times. In nucleotides, the CDR3 is TGTGCCAGCAGTTTAGATCTGGGACAGGGGGCCGAGCAGTACTTC. Its translation is CASSLDLGQGAEQYF. The gene calls are TRBV28 and TRBJ2-7; TRBD1 aligns across 12 bases. This CDR3 has 15 residues. From germline, CDR1 is MDHEN and CDR2 SYDVKM. With 2 bases clipped from V and 6 bases from J, the junction kept 5 bases outside the gene matches.

This chain connects TRBV6-5 to TRBJ2-2, with no clear D. The CDR3 runs 15 residues. Trimming stripped 5 bases from V and 1 base from J, with 11 bases between. In germline, CDR1 is MNHEY, CDR2 SVGAGI. The CDR3 DNA sequence: TGTGCCAGCAGTCCGGCGGAGCTGAACACCGGGGAGCTGTTTTTT. Translating it yields CASSPAELNTGELFF.

This clonotype was picked up a small number of times. The J gene is TRBJ1-6, the V gene TRBV13, with TRBD1 identical over 9 bases. Germline-derived CDR1 and CDR2 are PRHDT and FYEKMQ (reference sequence). The trim removed 1 base at V and 6 bases at J, leaving 1 base unmatched. CDR3 size: 15 residues. Here the CDR3 reads CASSLEDRGNSPLHF. For the CDR3, the DNA is TGTGCCAGCAGCTTAGAGGACAGGGGTAATTCACCCCTCCACTTT.